These 25 T cell receptor beta chains were sequenced from one sample in a study of blood T cell repertoires in COVID-19. Clones were read by immunoSEQ multiplex PCR, and TCRdb kept only the in-frame ones, dropping some. The repertoire holds about 150,000 clones, with 81% as singletons. What was sequenced was peripheral blood. Receptor source: a woman aged 55 to 70 with active or convalescent COVID-19.

This clone was seen a few times. This chain connects TRBV10-3 to TRBJ2-2, with a tentative D call TRBD1 (6 bases). This CDR3 is built from 13 residues. The ends were cut back, 8 bases at V and 5 bases at J, with 12 bases in the middle. CDR1 and CDR2 from the germline V gene are ENHRY and SYGVKD. Here the CDR3 DNA reads TGTGCCATCCCCAAGGGGGTTACCGGGGAGCTGTTTTTT. This translates into CAIPKGVTGELFF.

The chain carries TRBV5-1 and TRBJ2-3; D call uncertain. Germline assignment: CDR1 SGHRS and CDR2 YFSETQ. There are 14 residues in the CDR3. The V gene lost 4 bases and the J gene lost 2 bases, with 11 bases spanning the gap. In DNA form, the CDR3 reads TGCGCCAGCAGCCTAAACTTTTACACAGATACGCAGTATTTT. As protein: CASSLNFYTDTQYF.

This chain connects TRBV7-3 to TRBJ2-1, with 7 bases identical to TRBD1. This CDR3 comprises 15 residues. Germline values: CDR1 SGHTA, CDR2 FQGTGA. V gave up 4 bases and J gave up 2 bases; unmatched junction bases: 5. The CDR3 DNA sequence: TGTGCCAGCAGCTACGGGACAGTCACCTACAATGAGCAGTTCTTC. It yields the protein CASSYGTVTYNEQFF.

The rearrangement uses TRBV7-9 and TRBJ2-1; D gene uncertain. Germline assignment: CDR1 SEHNR and CDR2 FQNEAQ (reference sequence). V gave up 1 base and J gave up 0 bases, with 10 bases separating them. This CDR3 region has 16 residues. The CDR3 DNA reads TGTGCCAGCAGCTTAGTTGGAGATAGCTCCTACAATGAGCAGTTCTTC. Amino acid sequence: CASSLVGDSSYNEQFF.

V usage is TRBV18 and J usage is TRBJ2-3; a possible D gene is TRBD2 (5 bases). This CDR3 is built from 15 residues. Germline V CDR1 and CDR2: KGHSH, LQKENI. The V end lost 3 bases, the J end lost 3 bases, and 13 bases lay between the germline ends. The CDR3 sequence is CASSPLAGATDTQYF. The CDR3 DNA sequence: TGTGCCAGCTCACCGCTAGCCGGAGCGACAGATACGCAGTATTTT.

The chain has TRBV4-2 and TRBJ2-3; 9 bases align to TRBD1. V lost 5 bases to trimming and J lost 0 bases; unmatched junction nucleotides: 6. The CDR3 spans 16 residues. CDR1 is LGHNA and CDR2 is YNFKEQ in the germline V gene. The CDR3 DNA reads as TGTGCCAGCAGCTCCGGACAGGGGATAAGCACAGATACGCAGTATTTT. Residues: CASSSGQGISTDTQYF.

Here the CDR3 DNA reads TGTGCCAGCACCATGGACACAGGGGGCCGCGAGCAGTACTTC. Translating it yields CASTMDTGGREQYF. This chain joins TRBV7-2 and TRBJ2-7, with TRBD1 matching over 9 bases. Germline CDR1 is SGHTA and CDR2 is FQGNSA. CDR3 length: 14 amino acids. After removal of 7 bases from V and 6 bases from J, the junction contained 10 bases not matched to a gene.

This clone was seen a few times. The CDR3 DNA is TGCGCCAGCAGCCTGCAGGGCTTCGCGAACACCGGGGAGCTGTTTTTT. Its protein product is CASSLQGFANTGELFF. V is TRBV5-1 and J is TRBJ2-2; TRBD1 might be the D (5 bases). The V and J ends lost 4 bases and 0 bases respectively, with 13 bases between them. Germline lookup yields CDR1 SGHRS and CDR2 YFSETQ. This CDR3 comprises 16 residues.

The chain joins TRBV29-1 to TRBJ2-7; D might be TRBD2 (5 bases). In germline, CDR1 is SQVTM, CDR2 ANQGSEA. V gave up 0 bases and J gave up 4 bases, with 10 bases separating them. CDR3 length: 13 amino acids. The CDR3 sequence is CSVEEVGGYEQYF. In DNA, the CDR3 is TGCAGCGTTGAAGAGGTTGGAGGTTACGAGCAGTACTTC.

The chain has TRBV15 and TRBJ2-1; tentatively, D is TRBD2 (6 bases). Germline V gene data show CDR1 as LNHNV and CDR2 as YYDKDF (reference sequence). The CDR3 spans 15 residues. Trimming shortened V by 3 bases and J by 6 bases, and 15 bases separated the two germline ends. CDR3 nucleotides: TGTGCCACCAGCAGCAGGGTTCATAGCGGCAATGAGCAGTTCTTC. This sequence encodes CATSSRVHSGNEQFF.

The gene calls are TRBV28 and TRBJ1-2; unclear D gene. The germline CDR1 and CDR2 sequences are MDHEN and SYDVKM. V shed 5 bases and J shed 4 bases, with 17 bases lying between them. CDR3 length: 15 residues. The CDR3 DNA is TGTGCCAGCAGTGCGACACGCGTCCGGGGCTATGGCTACACCTTC. Encoded protein: CASSATRVRGYGYTF.

With regard to this clone: Distinct nucleotide sequences in the sample also encode this CDR3. The chain joins TRBV19 to TRBJ1-1; D gene uncertain. The CDR3 spans 12 residues. Germline CDR1 reads LNHDA; CDR2 reads SQIVND (reference sequence). Trimming removed 6 bases at V and 5 bases at J, with 10 bases between. DNA for the CDR3: TGTGCCAGTAGGATGGGCGGGACTGAAGCTTTCTTT. It is translated as CASRMGGTEAFF.

V is TRBV5-5 and J is TRBJ2-5, with D unresolved. V lost 4 bases, J lost 4 bases, and 5 bases lay in between. CDR3 length: 11 amino acids. The germline CDR1 and CDR2 sequences are SGHKS and YYEKEE (reference sequence). CDR3 sequence reads: CASSLLETQYF. The CDR3 bases are TGTGCCAGCAGCCTCCTAGAGACCCAGTACTTC.

The rearrangement links TRBV5-1 to TRBJ1-5; TRBD1 is a possible D gene (6 bases). The CDR3 contains 14 residues. Germline V gene sequence: CDR1 SGHRS, CDR2 YFSETQ. V was shortened by 2 bases and J by 8 bases, with 14 bases between the two germline ends. CDR3 bases: TGCGCCAGCAGCTTAGAAGGGGGTAAGGAGCCCCAGCATTTT. It translates to CASSLEGGKEPQHF. Filled out from reference TRBV5-1 and TRBJ1-5, the complete variable domain reads KAGVTQTPRYLIKTRGQQVTLSCSPISGHRSVSWYQQTPGQGLQFLFEYFSETQRNKGNFPGRFSGRQFSNSRSEMNVSTLELGDSALYLCASSLEGGKEPQHFGDGTRLSIL.

V is TRBV29-1 and J is TRBJ2-1; weak D call: TRBD2 (6 bases). CDR3 length: 15 amino acids. The germline V and J ends were trimmed by 2 bases and 4 bases, with 15 bases remaining between them. Germline assignment: CDR1 SQVTM and CDR2 ANQGSEA. For the CDR3, the DNA is TGCAGCGTTGAAAGGCTAGCGTCCCGGTACAATGAGCAGTTCTTC. Translating it yields CSVERLASRYNEQFF.

The chain recombines TRBV28 with TRBJ1-2, with TRBD1 identical over 7 bases. There are 15 residues in the CDR3. The germline V gene has CDR1 MDHEN and CDR2 SYDVKM. The junction had 11 bases not matched to a gene; V was cut back by 6 bases and J by 4 bases. CDR3 region: CASRLGAGGGYGYTF. The CDR3 region has the DNA TGTGCCAGCAGACTAGGGGCAGGGGGAGGCTATGGCTACACCTTC.

This clone was observed a handful of times. The CDR3, as DNA: TGTGCCAGCAGCCGCACAGGGACGCTTAGTGAGACCCAGTACTTC. It specifies CASSRTGTLSETQYF. The rearrangement joins TRBV2 to TRBJ2-5; weak D call: TRBD1 (6 bases). V was cut by 6 bases and J by 5 bases, with 19 bases left in between. The CDR3 has 15 residues. CDR1 and CDR2 (germline): SNHLY, FYNNEI.

This sequence joins TRBV29-1 and TRBJ2-7; the match to TRBD2 covers 12 bases. This CDR3 comprises 13 residues. In germline, CDR1 is SQVTM, CDR2 ANQGSEA. V was clipped by 7 bases and J by 3 bases; unmatched bases: 4. The CDR3 loop reads CSAGLAGSYEQYF. The CDR3 DNA sequence: TGCAGCGCTGGACTAGCGGGGAGCTACGAGCAGTACTTC.

The chain employs TRBV24-1 and TRBJ1-6; a possible D gene is TRBD1 (6 bases). V was clipped by 3 bases and J by 2 bases, with 7 bases between them. Germline assignment: CDR1 KGHDR and CDR2 SFDVKD. This CDR3 is 15 amino acids long. CDR3 in amino acids: CATSDGTTYNSPLHF. The CDR3 coding sequence is TGTGCCACCAGTGATGGGACAACCTATAATTCACCCCTCCACTTT.

CDR3 DNA: TGTGCCAGCAGTCCACCCGGGACAGGACAAGAGACCCAGTACTTC. This translates into CASSPPGTGQETQYF. This sequence joins TRBV6-2 or TRBV6-3 and TRBJ2-5, with TRBD1 identical over 8 bases. The V gene's germline CDR1 is MNHEY and CDR2 SVGEGT. With 5 bases clipped from V and 2 bases from J, the junction kept 7 bases outside the gene matches. The CDR3 has 15 residues.

The chain recombines TRBV5-1 with TRBJ2-1, with a tentative D call TRBD1 (5 bases). Germline V CDR1 and CDR2: SGHRS, YFSETQ. Trimming left V 5 bases short and J 6 bases short, with 12 bases between. The CDR3 has 13 residues. The CDR3 coding sequence is TGCGCCAGCAGGACCGACAGCTCCAATGAGCAGTTCTTC. Translation gives CASRTDSSNEQFF.

The chain joins TRBV6-1 to TRBJ2-3; D possibly corresponds to TRBD1 (5 bases). Germline V gene lookup returns CDR1 MNHNS and CDR2 SASEGT. The CDR3 is 13 residues long. The V and J ends lost 0 bases and 9 bases respectively, with 10 bases between them. CDR3 coding DNA: TGTGCCAGCAGTGAAGCAGGGGAAGGGACGCAGTATTTT. It codes for CASSEAGEGTQYF.

This clone appeared a single time. Compared with germline, one end of the junction differs, possibly owing to a read error. The CDR3 loop reads CASSKGLAGSEGELFF. In DNA form, the CDR3 reads TGTGCTAGCAGCAAAGGACTAGCGGGATCTGAGGGGGAGCTGTTTTTT. The V gene is TRBV7-7, the J gene TRBJ2-2; 12 bases line up with TRBD2. CDR1 SSHAT and CDR2 FNYEAQ come from the germline V gene (reference sequence). The length of the CDR3 is 16 residues.

The chain links TRBV5-1 to TRBJ2-3; TRBD2 is a possible D gene (5 bases). Per germline, CDR1 SGHRS and CDR2 YFSETQ. Trimming cost V 5 bases and J 2 bases, with 12 bases left between them. The CDR3 covers 14 residues. The CDR3 coding sequence is TGCGCCAGCAGTATAGCGCAACTCACAGATACGCAGTATTTT. Protein sequence: CASSIAQLTDTQYF.

This chain connects TRBV28 to TRBJ1-2; D is unresolved. The V gene's germline CDR1 is MDHEN and CDR2 SYDVKM. This CDR3 region has 11 residues. V was shortened by 3 bases and J by 5 bases, with 4 bases between the two germline ends. The CDR3 DNA reads as TGTGCCAGCAGTTTGAGTTATGGCTACACCTTC. Amino acid sequence: CASSLSYGYTF.